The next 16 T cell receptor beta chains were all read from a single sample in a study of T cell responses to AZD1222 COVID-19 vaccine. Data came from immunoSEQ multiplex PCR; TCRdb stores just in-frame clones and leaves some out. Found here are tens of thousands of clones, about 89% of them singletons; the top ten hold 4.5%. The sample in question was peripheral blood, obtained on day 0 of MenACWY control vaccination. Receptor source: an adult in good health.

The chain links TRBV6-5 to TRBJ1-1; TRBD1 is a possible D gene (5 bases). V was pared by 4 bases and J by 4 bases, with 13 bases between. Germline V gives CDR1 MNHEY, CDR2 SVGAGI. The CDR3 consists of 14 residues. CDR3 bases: TGTGCCAGCAGTTTCCTGCAGGGAGGCACTGAAGCTTTCTTT. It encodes CASSFLQGGTEAFF.

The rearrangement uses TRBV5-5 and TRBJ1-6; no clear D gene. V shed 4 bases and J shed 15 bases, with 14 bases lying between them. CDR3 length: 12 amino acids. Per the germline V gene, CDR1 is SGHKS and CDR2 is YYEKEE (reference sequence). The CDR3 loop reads CASSPALEGLHF. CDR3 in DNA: TGTGCCAGCAGCCCAGCCTTAGAAGGCCTCCACTTT. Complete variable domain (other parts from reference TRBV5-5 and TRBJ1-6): DAGVTQSPTHLIKTRGQQVTLRCSPISGHKSVSWYQQVLGQGPQFIFQYYEKEERGRGNFPDRFSARQFPNYSSELNVNALLLGDSALYLCASSPALEGLHFGNGTRLTVT.

DNA for the CDR3: TGTGCCAGCAGCCCAAAATTCCGGGACAGGCCCTTGGGTACCGGGGAGCTGTTTTTT. Protein product: CASSPKFRDRPLGTGELFF. The V and J genes are TRBV3-1 (or the pseudogene TRBV3-2) and TRBJ2-2; 8 positions agree with TRBD1. The CDR3 sequence is 19 residues long. With 4 bases clipped from V and 5 bases from J, the junction kept 18 bases outside the gene matches. Germline V CDR1 and CDR2: LGHDT, YNNKEL (reference sequence).

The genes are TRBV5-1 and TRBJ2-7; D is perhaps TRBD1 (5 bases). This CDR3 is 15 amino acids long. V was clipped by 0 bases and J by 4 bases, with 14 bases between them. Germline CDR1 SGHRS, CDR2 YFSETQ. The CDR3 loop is CASSLGGLQEYEQYF. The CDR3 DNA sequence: TGCGCCAGCAGCTTGGGGGGTCTACAGGAGTACGAGCAGTACTTC.

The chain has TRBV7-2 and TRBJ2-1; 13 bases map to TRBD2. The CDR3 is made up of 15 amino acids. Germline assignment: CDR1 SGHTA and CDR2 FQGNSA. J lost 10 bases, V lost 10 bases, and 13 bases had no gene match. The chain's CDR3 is CATATSGRGRGEQFF. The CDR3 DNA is TGTGCCACCGCTACTAGCGGGAGGGGGAGGGGGGAGCAGTTCTTC.

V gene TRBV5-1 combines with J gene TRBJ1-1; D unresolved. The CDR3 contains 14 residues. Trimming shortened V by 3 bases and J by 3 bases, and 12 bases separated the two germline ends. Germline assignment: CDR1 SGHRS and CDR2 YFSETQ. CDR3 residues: CASSSTGSYTEAFF. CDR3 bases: TGCGCCAGCAGCTCGACGGGGAGCTACACTGAAGCTTTCTTT.

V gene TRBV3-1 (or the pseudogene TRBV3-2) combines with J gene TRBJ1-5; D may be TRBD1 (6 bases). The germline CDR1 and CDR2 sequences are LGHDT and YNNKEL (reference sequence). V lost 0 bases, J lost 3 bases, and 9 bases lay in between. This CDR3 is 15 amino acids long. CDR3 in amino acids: CASSQERGLNQPQHF. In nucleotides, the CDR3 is TGTGCCAGCAGCCAAGAACGGGGGCTCAATCAGCCCCAGCATTTT.

In DNA, the CDR3 is TGTGCCTGGACAGGGTCCCTCGGAAACACCATATATTTT. It specifies CAWTGSLGNTIYF. The chain employs TRBV30 and TRBJ1-3; D is possibly TRBD1 (5 bases). The germline gives CDR1 GTSNPN, CDR2 SVGIG (reference sequence). The V end was cut by 4 bases, the J end by 4 bases, with 11 bases between. The CDR3 spans 13 residues.

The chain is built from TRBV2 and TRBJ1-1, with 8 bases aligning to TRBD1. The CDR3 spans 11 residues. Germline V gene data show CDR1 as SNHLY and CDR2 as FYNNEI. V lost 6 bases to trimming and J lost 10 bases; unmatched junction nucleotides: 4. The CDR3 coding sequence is TGTGCCAGCAGGGACAGGGATAGAGCTTTCTTT. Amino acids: CASRDRDRAFF.

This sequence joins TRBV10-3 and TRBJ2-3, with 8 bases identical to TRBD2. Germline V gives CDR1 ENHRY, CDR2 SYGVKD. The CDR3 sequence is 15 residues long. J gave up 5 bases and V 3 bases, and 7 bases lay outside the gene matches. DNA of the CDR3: TGTGCCATCAGTGATAAAACTAGCGGACTAGATACGCAGTATTTT. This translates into CAISDKTSGLDTQYF.

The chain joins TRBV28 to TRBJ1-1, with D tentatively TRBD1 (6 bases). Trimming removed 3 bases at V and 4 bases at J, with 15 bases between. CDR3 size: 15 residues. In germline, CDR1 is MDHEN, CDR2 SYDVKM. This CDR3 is CASSFYTGRSTEAFF. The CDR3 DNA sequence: TGTGCCAGCAGTTTCTATACAGGGCGGAGCACTGAAGCTTTCTTT.

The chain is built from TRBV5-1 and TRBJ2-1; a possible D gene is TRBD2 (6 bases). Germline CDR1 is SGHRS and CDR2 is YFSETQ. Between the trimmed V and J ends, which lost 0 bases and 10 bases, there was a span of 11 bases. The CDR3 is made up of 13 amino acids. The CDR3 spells CASSLGLDREQFF. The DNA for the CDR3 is TGCGCCAGCAGCTTGGGACTAGATCGCGAGCAGTTCTTC.

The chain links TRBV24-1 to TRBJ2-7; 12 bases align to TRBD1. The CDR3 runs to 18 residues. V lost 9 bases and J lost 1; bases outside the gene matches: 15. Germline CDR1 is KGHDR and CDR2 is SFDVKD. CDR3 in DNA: TGTGCCACCCCTAACCGGGACAGGGGGCTTCTGTGGTCCTACGAGCAGTACTTC. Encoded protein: CATPNRDRGLLWSYEQYF.

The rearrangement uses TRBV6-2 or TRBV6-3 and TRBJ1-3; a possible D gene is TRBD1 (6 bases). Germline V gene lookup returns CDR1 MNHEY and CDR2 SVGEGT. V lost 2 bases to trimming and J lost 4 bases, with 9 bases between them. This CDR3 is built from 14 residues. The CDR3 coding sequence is TGTGCCAGCAGTTACCAGGGGCGCGGAAACACCATATATTTT. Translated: CASSYQGRGNTIYF.

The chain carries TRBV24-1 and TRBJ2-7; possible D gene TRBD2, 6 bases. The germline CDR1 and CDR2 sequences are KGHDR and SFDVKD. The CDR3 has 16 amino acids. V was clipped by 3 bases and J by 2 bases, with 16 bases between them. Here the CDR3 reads CATSDPSGTPAYEQYF. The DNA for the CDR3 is TGTGCCACCAGTGATCCCTCCGGGACTCCGGCCTACGAGCAGTACTTC.

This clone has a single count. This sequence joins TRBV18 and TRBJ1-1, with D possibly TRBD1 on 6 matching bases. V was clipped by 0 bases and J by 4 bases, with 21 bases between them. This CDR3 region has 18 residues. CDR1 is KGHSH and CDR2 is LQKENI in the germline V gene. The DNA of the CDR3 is TGTGCCAGCTCACCACCCTCATCGGGGGGCGTGGGGGGCACTGAAGCTTTCTTT. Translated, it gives CASSPPSSGGVGGTEAFF.